This T cell receptor (beta chain) was recorded in a study of identifying expanded T cells in peripheral blood. Trimming at V came to 4 bases and at J to 5 bases, leaving 6 bases not matched to a gene. This CDR3 comprises 14 residues. Germline CDR1 SGHRS, CDR2 YFSETQ. Clones were read by immunoSEQ multiplex PCR, and TCRdb kept only the in-frame ones, dropping some. The sample lists under 130,000 clones, roughly 89% seen once, with less than 20% in the top ten. The TCR sequence derives from a person aged 18 to 75 in good health. The rearrangement joins TRBV5-1 to TRBJ1-1; 9 bases line up with TRBD1. What was sequenced was blood. CDR3 loop: CASSLHRGQTEAFF. CDR3 nucleotides: TGCGCCAGCAGCCTCCACAGGGGGCAAACTGAAGCTTTCTTT.